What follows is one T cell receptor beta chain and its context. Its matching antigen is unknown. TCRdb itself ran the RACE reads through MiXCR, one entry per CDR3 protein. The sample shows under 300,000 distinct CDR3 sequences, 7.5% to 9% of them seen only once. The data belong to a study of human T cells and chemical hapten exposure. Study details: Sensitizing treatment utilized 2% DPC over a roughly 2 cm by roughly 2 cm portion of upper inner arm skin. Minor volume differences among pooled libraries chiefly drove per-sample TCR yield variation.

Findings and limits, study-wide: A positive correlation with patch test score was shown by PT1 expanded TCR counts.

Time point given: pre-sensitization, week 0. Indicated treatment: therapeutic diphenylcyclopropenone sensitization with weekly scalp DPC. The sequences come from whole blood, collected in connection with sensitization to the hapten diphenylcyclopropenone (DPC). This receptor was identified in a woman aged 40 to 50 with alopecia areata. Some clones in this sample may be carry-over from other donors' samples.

The CDR3 DNA reads as TGTGCCATCAGTACACCGGGTCACAATGAGCAGTTCTTC. Residues: CAISTPGHNEQFF. V is TRBV10-3 and J is TRBJ2-1, with unresolved D. The germline gives CDR1 ENHRY, CDR2 SYGVKD. The CDR3 loop spans 13 amino acids. Trimming left V 5 bases short and J 5 bases short, with 10 bases between.